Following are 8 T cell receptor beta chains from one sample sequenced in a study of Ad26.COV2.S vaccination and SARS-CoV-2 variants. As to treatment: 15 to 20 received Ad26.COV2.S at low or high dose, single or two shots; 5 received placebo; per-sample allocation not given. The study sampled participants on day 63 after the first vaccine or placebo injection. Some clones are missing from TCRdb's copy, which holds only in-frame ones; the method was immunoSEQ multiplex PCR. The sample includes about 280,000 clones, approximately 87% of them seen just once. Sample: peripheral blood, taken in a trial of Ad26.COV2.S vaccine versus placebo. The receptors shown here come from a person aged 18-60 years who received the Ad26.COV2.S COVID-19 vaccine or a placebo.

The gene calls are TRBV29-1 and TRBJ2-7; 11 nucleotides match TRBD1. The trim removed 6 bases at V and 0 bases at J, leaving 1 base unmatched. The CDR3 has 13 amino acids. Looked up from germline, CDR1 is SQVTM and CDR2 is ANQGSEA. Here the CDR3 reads CSVGQGASYEQYF. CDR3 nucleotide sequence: TGCAGCGTCGGACAGGGGGCCTCCTACGAGCAGTACTTC.

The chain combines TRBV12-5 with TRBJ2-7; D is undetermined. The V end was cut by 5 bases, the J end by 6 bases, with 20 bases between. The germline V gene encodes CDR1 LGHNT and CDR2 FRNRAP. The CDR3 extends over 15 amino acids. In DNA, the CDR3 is TGTGCTAGTGGTGGTGGGAATAAAAACAGCCCCGAGCAGTACTTC. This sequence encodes CASGGGNKNSPEQYF.

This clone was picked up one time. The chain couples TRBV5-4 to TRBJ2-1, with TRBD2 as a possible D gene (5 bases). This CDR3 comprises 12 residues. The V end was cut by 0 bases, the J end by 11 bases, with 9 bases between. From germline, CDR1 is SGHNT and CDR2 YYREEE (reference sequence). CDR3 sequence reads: CASSLERAKQFF. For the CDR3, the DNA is TGTGCCAGCAGCTTGGAGAGGGCAAAGCAGTTCTTC.

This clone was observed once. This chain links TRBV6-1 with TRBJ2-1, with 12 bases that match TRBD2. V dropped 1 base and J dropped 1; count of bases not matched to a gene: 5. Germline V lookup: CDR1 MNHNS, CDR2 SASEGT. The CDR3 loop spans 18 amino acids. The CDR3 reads CASSEGVLAGGSYNEQFF. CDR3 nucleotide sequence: TGTGCCAGCAGTGAAGGCGTACTAGCGGGAGGATCCTACAATGAGCAGTTCTTC.

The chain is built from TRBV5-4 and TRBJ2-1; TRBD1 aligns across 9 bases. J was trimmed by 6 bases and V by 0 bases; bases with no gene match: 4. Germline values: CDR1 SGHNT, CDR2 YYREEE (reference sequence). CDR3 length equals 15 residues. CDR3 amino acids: CASSLDRGQFNEQFF. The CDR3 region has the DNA TGTGCCAGCAGCTTGGACAGGGGGCAGTTCAATGAGCAGTTCTTC.

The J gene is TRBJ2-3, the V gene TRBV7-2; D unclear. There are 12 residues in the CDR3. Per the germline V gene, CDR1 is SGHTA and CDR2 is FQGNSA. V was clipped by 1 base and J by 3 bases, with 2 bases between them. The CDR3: CASSLGTDTQYF. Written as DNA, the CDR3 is TGTGCCAGCAGCTTAGGAACAGATACGCAGTATTTT.

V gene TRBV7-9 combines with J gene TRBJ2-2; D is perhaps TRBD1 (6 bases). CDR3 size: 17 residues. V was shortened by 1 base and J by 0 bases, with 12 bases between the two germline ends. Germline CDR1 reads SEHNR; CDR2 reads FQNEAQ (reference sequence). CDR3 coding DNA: TGTGCCAGCAGCTTAGGGGGGCCGAGTCCGAACACCGGGGAGCTGTTTTTT. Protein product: CASSLGGPSPNTGELFF.

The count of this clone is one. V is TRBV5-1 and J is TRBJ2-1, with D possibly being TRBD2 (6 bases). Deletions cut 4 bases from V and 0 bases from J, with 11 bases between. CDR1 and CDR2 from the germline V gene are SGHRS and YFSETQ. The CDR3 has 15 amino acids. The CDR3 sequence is CASSSTGLSYNEQFF. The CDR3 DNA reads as TGCGCCAGCAGCAGTACGGGACTCTCCTACAATGAGCAGTTCTTC. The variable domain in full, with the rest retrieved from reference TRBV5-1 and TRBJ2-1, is KAGVTQTPRYLIKTRGQQVTLSCSPISGHRSVSWYQQTPGQGLQFLFEYFSETQRNKGNFPGRFSGRQFSNSRSEMNVSTLELGDSALYLCASSSTGLSYNEQFFGPGTRLTVL.